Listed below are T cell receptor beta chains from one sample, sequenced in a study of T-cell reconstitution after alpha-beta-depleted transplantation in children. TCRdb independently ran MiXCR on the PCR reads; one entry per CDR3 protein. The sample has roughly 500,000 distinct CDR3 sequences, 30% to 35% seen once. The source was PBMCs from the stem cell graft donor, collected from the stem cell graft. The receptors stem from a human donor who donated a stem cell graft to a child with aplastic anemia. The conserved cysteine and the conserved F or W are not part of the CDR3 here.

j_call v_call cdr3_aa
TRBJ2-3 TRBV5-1 ASSLPVAGGADTQY
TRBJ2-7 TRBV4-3 ASSQTGRASYEQY
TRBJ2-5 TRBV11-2 ASSLFFGRGQVQETQY
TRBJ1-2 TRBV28 ASSGRGYGYT
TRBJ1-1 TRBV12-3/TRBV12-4 ASSKASWGATNTEAF
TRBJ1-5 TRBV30 AWSVGTGTQPQH
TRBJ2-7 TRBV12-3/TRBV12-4 ASGPTYEQY
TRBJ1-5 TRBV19 ASSRVGGGAGNQPQH
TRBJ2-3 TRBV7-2 ASSFWSGSADTQY
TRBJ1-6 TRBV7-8 ASSPQQGARSPLH
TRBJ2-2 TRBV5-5 ASGSSGNTGELF
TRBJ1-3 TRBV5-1 ASSSDRRGSGNTIY
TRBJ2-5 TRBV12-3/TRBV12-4 ASSFRGYGETQY
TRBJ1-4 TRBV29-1 SVGGLGATNEKLF
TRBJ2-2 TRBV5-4 ASSFKQRRDTGELF
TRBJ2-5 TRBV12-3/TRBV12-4 ASSLGETGLTTQY
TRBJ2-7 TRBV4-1 ASSQDGPAGGHEQY
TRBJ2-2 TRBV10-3 ATRADMNTGELF
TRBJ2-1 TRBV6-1 AARAGDLRVNEQF
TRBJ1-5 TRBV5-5 ASSLDVASNQPQH
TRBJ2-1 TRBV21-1 ASSKCQYYNEQF
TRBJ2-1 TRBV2 ASSEIGLDYNEQF
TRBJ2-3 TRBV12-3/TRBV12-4 ASSHGSIKGTDTQY
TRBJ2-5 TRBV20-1 SARDSAGLRETQY
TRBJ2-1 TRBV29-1 SARQGMDNEQF
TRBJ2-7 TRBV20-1 SATGGAGNEQY
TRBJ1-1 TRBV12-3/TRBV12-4 ASSFVPGGNTEAF
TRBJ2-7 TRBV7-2 ASSAQLAGGREQY
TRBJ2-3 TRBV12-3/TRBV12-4 ASSQFTDTQY
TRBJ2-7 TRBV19 ASSPGLAGVVEY
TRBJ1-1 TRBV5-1 ASSLTGGMNTEAF
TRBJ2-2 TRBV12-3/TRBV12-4 ASSLIAWGSGELF
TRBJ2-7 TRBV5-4 ASSLGVSSGLSYEQY
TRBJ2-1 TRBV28 ASSIRTGATPRYNEQF
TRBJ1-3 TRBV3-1 ASSQVAGNTIY
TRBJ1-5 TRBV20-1 SATRGLFNQPQH
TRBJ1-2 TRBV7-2 ASSSETANYGYT
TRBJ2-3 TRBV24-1 ATAPSSTDTQY
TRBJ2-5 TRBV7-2 ASSSPGLAGVWETQY
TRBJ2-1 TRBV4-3 ASSQEILGTDLF
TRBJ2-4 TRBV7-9 ASSRPEGAAKNIQY
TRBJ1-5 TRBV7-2 ASSSIPGGNQPQH